This is a list of T cell receptor beta chains from one sample in a study of shared clonotypes between healthy human individuals. Profiled with immunoSEQ multiplex PCR; TCRdb holds only in-frame clones, not every one. The sample holds about 1.1 million clones, 70% to 80% seen once. The sequencing sample was made of memory CD4+ T cells from PBMCs. The origin of the receptors is a young man in good health. Some clones in this sample may be carry-over from other donors' samples. Both conserved end residues are part of each CDR3. D genes are given only for firm matches. Size values are once, few and many counts, or a class for expanded clones, and some rows have none.

CDR3	DNA	size	V	J	D
CASSLGAGGDEQYF	TGCGCCAGCAGCTTGGGGGCGGGAGGTGACGAGCAGTACTTC	many	TRBV5-1	TRBJ2-7	TRBD2
CASSLIPGLDTQYF	TGTGCCAGCAGCTTAATCCCCGGACTAGATACGCAGTATTTT	-	TRBV7-8	TRBJ2-3	-
CASSPSGGNGGYTF	TGTGCCAGCAGTCCCTCCGGGGGTAACGGCGGCTACACCTTC	-	TRBV7-2	TRBJ1-2	-
CASSQQFEQFF	TGTGCCAGCAGCCAACAGTTTGAGCAGTTCTTC	-	TRBV14	TRBJ2-1	-
CASSLLAGGPDTQYF	TGTGCCAGCAGCTTGCTAGCGGGAGGGCCGGATACGCAGTATTTT	-	TRBV7-2	TRBJ2-3	TRBD2
CASSPLGQGADNEQFF	TGTGCCAGCTCGCCCCTGGGGCAGGGGGCGGACAATGAGCAGTTCTTC	-	TRBV18	TRBJ2-1	TRBD1
CASSLTGQYEQYF	TGTGCCAGCTCACTAACGGGACAGTACGAGCAGTACTTC	few	TRBV18	TRBJ2-7	TRBD1
CASSRLGGGGQTQYF	TGCGCCAGCAGCCGTCTTGGTGGGGGAGGGCAGACCCAGTACTTC	-	TRBV4-1	TRBJ2-5	TRBD2
CASSSQRGGDAGELFF	TGTGCCAGCAGCTCCCAGCGTGGCGGAGACGCCGGGGAGCTGTTTTTT	-	TRBV5-4	TRBJ2-2	-
CASSLDRVGGTEAFF	TGCGCCAGCAGCTTGGACAGGGTAGGGGGAACTGAAGCTTTCTTT	-	TRBV5-1	TRBJ1-1	-
CASSPTGADTEAFF	TGTGCCAGTAGCCCGACAGGGGCGGACACTGAAGCTTTCTTT	-	TRBV19	TRBJ1-1	TRBD1
CASSLEGTGNTIYF	TGCGCCAGCAGCTTGGAAGGGACTGGAAACACCATATATTTT	-	TRBV5-1	TRBJ1-3	-
CAWSVRGRYISGNTIYF	TGTGCCTGGAGTGTTAGGGGTCGGTATATCTCTGGAAACACCATATATTTT	many	TRBV30	TRBJ1-3	-
CASSKDRGIRGYTF	TGTGCCAGCAGTAAGGACAGGGGGATACGTGGCTACACCTTC	-	TRBV6-5	TRBJ1-2	TRBD1
CASSLGPGGIANRGTDTQYF	TGTGCCAGCAGCTTAGGGCCCGGGGGGATAGCGAATCGCGGCACAGATACGCAGTATTTT	-	TRBV7-8	TRBJ2-3	TRBD2
CASSVVNSYNEQFF	TGTGCCAGCAGCGTAGTTAACTCCTACAATGAGCAGTTCTTC	once	TRBV9	TRBJ2-1	-
CASSPPDRGNYGYTF	TGTGCCAGCAGCCCACCCGACAGGGGTAACTATGGCTACACCTTC	-	TRBV2	TRBJ1-2	TRBD1
CASSLGADIEQYF	TGTGCCAGCAGCTTAGGGGCGGATATCGAGCAGTACTTC	many	TRBV7-2	TRBJ2-7	-
CASSEGLAPNEQYF	TGTGCCAGCAGCGAAGGGCTAGCGCCTAACGAGCAGTACTTC	-	TRBV7-2	TRBJ2-7	-
CATSRDVGAQPQHF	TGTGCCACCAGCAGAGATGTGGGCGCTCAGCCCCAGCATTTT	-	TRBV15	TRBJ1-5	-
CSVEFGTGGYGYTF	TGCAGCGTTGAATTCGGGACAGGGGGCTATGGCTACACCTTC	-	TRBV29-1	TRBJ1-2	TRBD1
CASSLTTSGRGEQFF	TGTGCCAGCAGTTTGACGACTAGCGGGAGGGGTGAGCAGTTCTTC	-	TRBV28	TRBJ2-1	TRBD2
CASSPGFGQPQHF	TGTGCCAGCTCACCAGGGTTTGGTCAGCCCCAGCATTTT	-	TRBV18	TRBJ1-5	-
CSVMTSAAASGGAYEQYF	-	-	TRBV29-1	TRBJ2-7	-
CASSFRTDGTEAFF	TGTGCCAGCAGCTTCAGGACAGACGGCACTGAAGCTTTCTTT	-	TRBV7-8	TRBJ1-1	-
CAISAGGLAGAYNEQFF	TGTGCCATCAGCGCTGGGGGACTAGCGGGAGCCTACAATGAGCAGTTCTTC	-	TRBV10-3	TRBJ2-1	TRBD2
CASTIFGDTQYF	TGTGCCAGCACCATCTTCGGGGATACGCAGTATTTT	-	TRBV28	TRBJ2-3	-
CASSSDRWDNEQFF	TGTGCCAGCAGCTCGGACAGGTGGGACAATGAGCAGTTCTTC	-	TRBV7-3	TRBJ2-1	TRBD1
CAKGTGGDEQYF	TGTGCCAAAGGGACAGGGGGAGACGAGCAGTACTTC	once	TRBV28	TRBJ2-7	TRBD1
CASSLTGAEAFF	TGTGCCAGCAGTTTAACTGGGGCTGAAGCTTTCTTT	many	TRBV28	TRBJ1-1	-
CASSLPGGYGYTF	TGTGCCAGCAGCTTACCAGGGGGGTATGGCTACACCTTC	-	TRBV11-1	TRBJ1-2	TRBD1
CASSLTGTSGQPRYNEQFF	TGTGCCAGCAGCTTAACCGGGACTAGCGGGCAACCGCGGTACAATGAGCAGTTCTTC	-	TRBV7-2	TRBJ2-1	TRBD2
CASSLTRTGMREQYF	TGTGCCAGCAGCTTAACCCGGACAGGGATGCGGGAGCAGTACTTC	-	TRBV7-3	TRBJ2-7	TRBD1
CASSLGTHEQYF	TGTGCCAGCAGCTTAGGGACCCACGAGCAGTACTTC	once	TRBV27	TRBJ2-7	-
CSGSPGLPSGQFF	TGCAGCGGGAGCCCGGGCCTACCGAGCGGGCAGTTCTTC	-	TRBV29-1	TRBJ2-1	-
CARWAIRTSETQYF	TGTGCCAGATGGGCCATCAGAACGTCGGAGACCCAGTACTTC	-	TRBV6-4	TRBJ2-5	-
CASSPPLTSGNTIYF	TGTGCCAGCAGTCCCCCATTGACCTCTGGAAACACCATATATTTT	-	TRBV28	TRBJ1-3	-
CSVGTVGTDTQYF	TGCAGCGTGGGGACAGTCGGCACAGATACGCAGTATTTT	-	TRBV29-1	TRBJ2-3	TRBD1
CASTIGTGADQPQHF	TGTGCCAGTACCATCGGGACAGGGGCGGATCAGCCCCAGCATTTT	-	TRBV19	TRBJ1-5	TRBD1
CASSPSVAGQETQYF	TGTGCCAGCTCACCGTCGGTCGCTGGACAAGAGACCCAGTACTTC	-	TRBV18	TRBJ2-5	-
CASSFDGTGTGGDTQYF	TGCGCCAGCAGCTTCGACGGAACTGGGACAGGAGGGGATACGCAGTATTTT	-	TRBV5-1	TRBJ2-3	TRBD1
CASRGTGLSYEQYF	TGTGCCAGCAGGGGGACAGGCCTCTCCTACGAGCAGTACTTC	-	TRBV6-1	TRBJ2-7	TRBD1
CASKSRGSTDTQYF	TGTGCCAGTAAGAGTCGGGGTAGCACAGATACGCAGTATTTT	-	TRBV19	TRBJ2-3	-
CASRGSLNTGELFF	TGTGCCAGCAGAGGGTCCTTAAACACCGGGGAGCTGTTTTTT	-	TRBV6-4	TRBJ2-2	-
CAIRKEGSNSPLHF	TGTGCCATCAGGAAGGAAGGCTCGAATTCACCCCTCCACTTT	-	TRBV10-3	TRBJ1-6	-
CAWSVEDYEQYF	TGTGCCTGGAGTGTAGAGGACTACGAGCAGTACTTC	many	TRBV30	TRBJ2-7	-
CASSVARDTQYF	TGTGCCAGCAGTGTTGCCCGGGATACGCAGTATTTT	-	TRBV6-1	TRBJ2-3	-
CASSPRTDQAFF	TGTGCCAGCAGCCCGAGGACAGACCAAGCTTTCTTT	few	TRBV4-2	TRBJ1-1	-
CASDGEMIAFF	TGTGCCAGCGATGGTGAGATGATAGCTTTCTTT	-	TRBV6-1	TRBJ1-1	-
CASSLSPGTGYYEQYF	TGCGCCAGCAGTCTCTCTCCCGGGACAGGGTACTACGAGCAGTACTTC	-	TRBV5-1	TRBJ2-7	TRBD1
CASSPGQRLTEAFF	TGTGCCAGCAGCCCGGGACAACGGCTCACTGAAGCTTTCTTT	few	TRBV7-2	TRBJ1-1	-
CASSFVLQGPQPYGYTF	TGTGCCAGCAGTTTTGTTTTACAGGGACCCCAGCCTTACGGCTACACCTTC	-	TRBV27	TRBJ1-2	-
CASSGSNIPYNEQFF	TGCGCCAGTAGCGGGAGTAATATACCCTACAATGAGCAGTTCTTC	-	TRBV10-1	TRBJ2-1	TRBD2
CASSLISGGNTGELFF	TGTGCCAGCAGCTTGATTTCGGGGGGCAACACCGGGGAGCTGTTTTTT	-	TRBV5-4	TRBJ2-2	-